What follows describes a single T cell receptor (beta chain). The data belong to a study of shared clonotypes between healthy human individuals. Positively selected for CCR7, the CD45RO-negative cells used as naive CD8 cells excluded terminally differentiated effector memory CD45RA+ cells. This CDR3 is built from 17 residues. Germline V gene sequence: CDR1 SGHAT, CDR2 FQNNGV. The J segment lost 3 bases and the V segment lost 4 bases, leaving 14 bases of the junction unmatched. Generated by immunoSEQ multiplex PCR, the TCRdb table keeps only in-frame clones and is missing some. The sample comprises roughly 1,800,000 clones, about 95% of which are singletons, and 1% to 1.5% rests with the top ten.

The sequenced material came from naive CD8+ T cells sorted from blood. The chain recombines TRBV11-2 with TRBJ2-7; TRBD1 matches 8 bases. This clonotype was sampled from a man aged 18 to 29 in good health. The CDR3 sequence is CASSSLLRTGPNYEQYF. CDR3 DNA sequence: TGTGCCAGCAGCTCGCTCCTGAGGACAGGGCCCAACTACGAGCAGTACTTC. The complete variable domain, with remaining parts taken from reference TRBV11-2 and TRBJ2-7, reads EAGVAQSPRYKIIEKRQSVAFWCNPISGHATLYWYQQILGQGPKLLIQFQNNGVVDDSQLPKDRFSAERLKGVDSTLKIQPAKLEDSAVYLCASSSLLRTGPNYEQYFGPGTRLTVT.